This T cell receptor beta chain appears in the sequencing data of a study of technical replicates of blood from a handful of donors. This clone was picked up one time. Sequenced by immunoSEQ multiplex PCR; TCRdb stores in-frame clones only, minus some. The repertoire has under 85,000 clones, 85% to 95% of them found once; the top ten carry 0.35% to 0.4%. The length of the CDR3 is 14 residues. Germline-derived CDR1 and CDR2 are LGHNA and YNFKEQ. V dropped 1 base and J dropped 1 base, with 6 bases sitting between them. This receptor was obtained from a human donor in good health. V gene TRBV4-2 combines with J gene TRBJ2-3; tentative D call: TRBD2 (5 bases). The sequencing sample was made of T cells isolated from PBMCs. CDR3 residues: CASSQVGGTDTQYF. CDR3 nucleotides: TGTGCCAGCAGCCAAGTCGGGGGCACAGATACGCAGTATTTT.